Sequencing of this T cell receptor (beta chain) was carried out in a study of beta chain features in type 1 diabetes. Turning to the study itself: Across the samples, 100 million to 130 million sorted cells were examined in total.

Expressed TCRB transcripts were sequenced after all isolated RNA was converted to cDNA. Sequencing used immunoSEQ multiplex PCR; TCRdb keeps in-frame clones, though not all of them. The sample holds roughly 260,000 clones; roughly 21% are singletons and the top ten take approximately 0.029%. Findings and caveats of the study: There was a moderate but significant shortening of TCRB CDR3s in all four CD4+ subsets of Type 1 diabetes patients.

A sort by CD45RO/CCR7/CD25/CD127/CD95/CD27 yielded CD4+ naive, central memory, regulatory and stem cell-like memory cells. This CDR3 is 12 amino acids long. V lost 0 bases, J lost 10 bases, and 2 bases stayed unmatched. Germline CDR1 is SEHNR and CDR2 is FQNEAQ (reference sequence). A few counts support this clone. Its cognate antigen is unknown. The J gene is TRBJ1-1, the V gene TRBV7-9, with 7 bases that match TRBD1. The TCR sequence derives from a woman in her 40s with type 1 diabetes. Sequenced sample: naive CD4+ T cells from blood. For the CDR3, the DNA is TGTGCCAGCAGCTTAGCCCCAGGGGGAGCTTTCTTT. Amino acid sequence: CASSLAPGGAFF. Full variable domain (rest looked up from reference TRBV7-9 and TRBJ1-1): DTGVSQNPRHKITKRGQNVTFRCDPISEHNRLYWYRQTLGQGPEFLTYFQNEAQLEKSRLLSDRFSAERPKGSFSTLEIQRTEQGDSAMYLCASSLAPGGAFFGQGTRLTVV.